Following are 11 T cell receptor beta chains from one sample sequenced in a study of control samples from healthy donors and cancer patients. Profiling relied on immunoSEQ multiplex PCR, and the TCRdb table lists in-frame clones only, not all of them. The data contain almost 90,000 clones, 70% to 90% of them singletons. The sequenced material came from blood. The origin of the receptors is a woman in her thirties or forties in good health.

This sequence joins TRBV7-2 and TRBJ2-2, with 8 nucleotides matching TRBD2. The V segment lost 1 base and the J segment 5 bases; nucleotides outside the gene matches: 6. The length of the CDR3 is 16 residues. CDR1 and CDR2 from the germline V gene are SGHTA and FQGNSA. In nucleotides, the CDR3 is TGTGCCAGCAGCTTAGACGGGGGGGCCCGGACCGGGGAGCTGTTTTTT. It encodes CASSLDGGARTGELFF.

The chain employs TRBV11-3 and TRBJ2-5, with D unclear. The CDR3 consists of 15 residues. Deletions cut 3 bases from V and 1 base from J, with 12 bases between. CDR1 SGHNT and CDR2 YENEEA come from the germline V gene. CDR3: CASSLQSGAQETQYF. The DNA of the CDR3 is TGTGCCAGCAGCTTGCAGTCGGGCGCCCAAGAGACCCAGTACTTC.

The rearrangement joins TRBV7-8 to TRBJ1-6; the D is unclear. Between the trimmed V and J ends, which lost 1 base and 7 bases, there was a span of 8 bases. Germline CDR1 SGHVS, CDR2 FQNEAQ. The CDR3 totals 14 residues. DNA of the CDR3: TGTGCCAGCAGCTTAGGGGGTGTCAATTCACCCCTCCACTTT. Protein sequence: CASSLGGVNSPLHF.

In its sample, this clone was seen a few times. Additional DNA sequences in this sample encode the identical CDR3. This chain uses TRBV5-1 with TRBJ2-5; 10 bases line up with TRBD2. Germline CDR1 SGHRS, CDR2 YFSETQ. V shed 2 bases, J shed 2 bases, and the junction held 0 bases outside the gene matches. There are 14 residues in the CDR3. CDR3 coding DNA: TGCGCCAGCAGCTTAGCGGGGGGGCAAGAGACCCAGTACTTC. Protein product: CASSLAGGQETQYF.

The chain joins TRBV6-1 to TRBJ2-1; weak D call: TRBD2 (6 bases). The CDR3 runs to 16 residues. The V end was cut by 1 base, the J end by 4 bases, with 14 bases between. CDR1 is MNHNS and CDR2 is SASEGT in the germline V gene. In nucleotides, the CDR3 is TGTGCCAGCAGTGAAGATGGAGCGCGGGGATACAATGAGCAGTTCTTC. Amino acids: CASSEDGARGYNEQFF.

The chain carries TRBV5-1 and TRBJ1-5; the D gene is possibly TRBD1 (5 bases). The CDR3 has 14 amino acids. CDR1 and CDR2 from the germline V gene are SGHRS and YFSETQ. V was cut by 0 bases and J by 8 bases, with 12 bases left in between. The CDR3 reads CASSLVSGREPQHF. The CDR3 nucleotides are TGCGCCAGCAGCTTGGTTTCTGGCAGGGAGCCCCAGCATTTT.

The V and J genes are TRBV19 and TRBJ1-4; TRBD1 aligns across 8 bases. Germline-derived CDR1 and CDR2 are LNHDA and SQIVND (reference sequence). V trimming: 5 bases; J trimming: 5 bases; junction bases outside the gene matches: 4. The length of the CDR3 is 14 residues. The CDR3 is CASSGQGGNEKLFF. The DNA of the CDR3 is TGTGCCAGTAGTGGACAGGGTGGAAATGAAAAACTGTTTTTT.

This clone was counted only a few times. J is TRBJ2-3 and V is TRBV19, with D possibly being TRBD2 (7 bases). Between the trimmed V and J ends, which lost 1 base and 0 bases, there was a span of 26 bases. The CDR3 contains 21 residues. Per germline, CDR1 LNHDA and CDR2 SQIVND (reference sequence). The CDR3: CASSIAWGLAATQSSTDTQYF. CDR3 nucleotides: TGTGCCAGTAGTATAGCATGGGGGCTAGCGGCAACACAATCTAGCACAGATACGCAGTATTTT.

The gene calls are TRBV7-8 and TRBJ2-1; TRBD2 matches at 12 bases. V was clipped by 4 bases and J by 6 bases; unmatched bases: 7. CDR1 and CDR2 (germline): SGHVS, FQNEAQ. The CDR3 covers 16 residues. The CDR3 sequence: CASSSLAGGPGNEQFF. The DNA of the CDR3 is TGTGCCAGCAGCTCCCTAGCGGGGGGGCCAGGCAATGAGCAGTTCTTC.

This rearrangement joins TRBV29-1 to TRBJ1-6; TRBD1 matches at 7 bases. The CDR3 consists of 13 residues. V was clipped by 7 bases and J by 6 bases; unmatched bases: 6. CDR1 is SQVTM and CDR2 is ANQGSEA in the germline V gene. The CDR3 coding sequence is TGCAGCGCTACGACAGGGTTTAATTCACCCCTCCACTTT. This codes for CSATTGFNSPLHF. Combining the CDR3 with reference TRBV29-1 and TRBJ1-6 gives the whole variable domain SAVISQKPSRDICQRGTSLTIQCQVDSQVTMMFWYRQQPGQSLTLIATANQGSEATYESGFVIDKFPISRPNLTFSTLTVSNMSPEDSSIYLCSATTGFNSPLHFGNGTRLTVT.

The rearrangement joins TRBV6-5 to TRBJ1-1; D is unclear. The CDR3 runs 12 residues. The germline CDR1 and CDR2 sequences are MNHEY and SVGAGI. V was clipped by 0 bases and J by 7 bases, with 6 bases between them. CDR3 bases: TGTGCCAGCAGTTACTCAGGTAGTGAAGCTTTCTTT. This codes for CASSYSGSEAFF.